The rows below give T cell receptor beta chains drawn from one sample of a study of blood T cells in healthy people across ages. Each CDR3 protein gets one entry after TCRdb re-called the 5' RACE reads with MiXCR. The sample lists 550,000 to 800,000 distinct CDR3 sequences; under 25% were seen once. Sequenced: blood. The receptors stem from a man aged 65 to 79 in good health. Both conserved end residues are part of each CDR3. The D gene is left open where the match is weak. Size is stated for part of the rows, as once, few or many counts, or as a class when the clone is expanded.

v_call: TRBV3-1
d_call: -
clone_size: many
j_call: TRBJ2-7
cdr3_nt: TGTGCCAGCAGGCCCGGACAGACCTACGAGCAGTACTTC
cdr3_aa: CASRPGQTYEQYF

v_call: TRBV19
d_call: -
clone_size: few
j_call: TRBJ2-2
cdr3_nt: TGTGCCAGTAGTCCGCGGAGGGCCGTCACCGGGGAGCTGTTTTTT
cdr3_aa: CASSPRRAVTGELFF

v_call: TRBV20-1
d_call: -
clone_size: -
j_call: TRBJ1-5
cdr3_nt: TGCAGTGCCAAACCCCAGGGGTGGGATCAGCCCCAGCATTTT
cdr3_aa: CSAKPQGWDQPQHF

v_call: TRBV20-1
d_call: -
clone_size: -
j_call: TRBJ2-2
cdr3_nt: TGCAGTGCTAAGCGGTCCGGGGAGCTGTTTTTT
cdr3_aa: CSAKRSGELFF

v_call: TRBV28
d_call: TRBD2
clone_size: few
j_call: TRBJ2-1
cdr3_nt: TGTGCCAGCAGCGGTATTGCTAGCGGTATCTACAATGAGCAGTTCTTC
cdr3_aa: CASSGIASGIYNEQFF

v_call: TRBV29-1
d_call: -
clone_size: -
j_call: TRBJ2-3
cdr3_nt: TGCAGCGTTGAAGACCGAGGGAACCCGCAGTATTTT
cdr3_aa: CSVEDRGNPQYF

v_call: TRBV20-1
d_call: -
clone_size: -
j_call: TRBJ1-4
cdr3_nt: TGCAGTGCTAGAGATGGGGGGCGCGAAAAACTGTTTTTT
cdr3_aa: CSARDGGREKLFF

v_call: TRBV4-1
d_call: -
clone_size: few
j_call: TRBJ2-1
cdr3_nt: TGCGCCAGCAGCCAAGATTTAGTCCTAGGCGGCAATGAGCAGTTCTTC
cdr3_aa: CASSQDLVLGGNEQFF

v_call: TRBV28
d_call: -
clone_size: -
j_call: TRBJ2-3
cdr3_nt: TGTGCCAGCAGTTTTCAGGAAGACGCAGATACGCAGTATTTT
cdr3_aa: CASSFQEDADTQYF

v_call: TRBV7-3
d_call: TRBD1
clone_size: -
j_call: TRBJ2-5
cdr3_nt: TGTGCCAGCAGTGCAACCTTGACAGGGGGACAAGAGACCCAGTACTTC
cdr3_aa: CASSATLTGGQETQYF

v_call: TRBV14
d_call: -
clone_size: -
j_call: TRBJ2-1
cdr3_nt: TGTGCCAGCAGCCAAGATATCACTCGCAATGAGCAGTTCTTC
cdr3_aa: CASSQDITRNEQFF

v_call: TRBV20-1
d_call: -
clone_size: -
j_call: TRBJ2-7
cdr3_nt: TGCAGTGCTAGAGCCGCGGACTGGTCCTACGAGCAGTACTTC
cdr3_aa: CSARAADWSYEQYF

v_call: TRBV7-2
d_call: -
clone_size: few
j_call: TRBJ2-4
cdr3_nt: TGTGCCAGCAGCAAAGGACAACCGCAATTGGCCAAAAACATTCAGTACTTC
cdr3_aa: CASSKGQPQLAKNIQYF

v_call: TRBV5-6
d_call: -
clone_size: -
j_call: TRBJ1-4
cdr3_nt: TGCGCCAGCAGCTTTGCAGGCGAAAAACTGTTTTTT
cdr3_aa: CASSFAGEKLFF

v_call: TRBV15
d_call: -
clone_size: many
j_call: TRBJ2-1
cdr3_nt: TGTGCCACCAGCGAGAGAAGGCAGAATTCCTACAATGAGCAGTTCTTC
cdr3_aa: CATSERRQNSYNEQFF

v_call: TRBV5-1
d_call: TRBD1
clone_size: -
j_call: TRBJ2-3
cdr3_nt: TGCGCCAGCAGCTTGGCCGGGACAGGGAGCACAGATACGCAGTATTTT
cdr3_aa: CASSLAGTGSTDTQYF

v_call: TRBV20-1
d_call: TRBD1
clone_size: few
j_call: TRBJ1-4
cdr3_nt: TGCAGTGCTAGAGTTACCGGGACAGGGGCCGAAAAACTGTTTTTT
cdr3_aa: CSARVTGTGAEKLFF

v_call: TRBV19
d_call: -
clone_size: -
j_call: TRBJ1-2
cdr3_nt: TGTGCCACCAGGCGGGGAAGGGATGGCTACACCTTC
cdr3_aa: CATRRGRDGYTF

v_call: TRBV5-1
d_call: TRBD2
clone_size: many
j_call: TRBJ2-6
cdr3_nt: TGCGCCAGCAGCGCGGGGGCTGGGGCCAACGTCCTGACTTTC
cdr3_aa: CASSAGAGANVLTF

v_call: TRBV3-1
d_call: -
clone_size: few
j_call: TRBJ1-4
cdr3_nt: TGTGCCAGCAGCCGAAGAGGGGCGAGTGAAAAACTGTTTTTT
cdr3_aa: CASSRRGASEKLFF

v_call: TRBV27
d_call: TRBD2
clone_size: few
j_call: TRBJ2-1
cdr3_nt: TGTGCCAGCAGTTTAATCCGGGACTACCTCTACAATGAGCAGTTCTTC
cdr3_aa: CASSLIRDYLYNEQFF

v_call: TRBV29-1
d_call: -
clone_size: -
j_call: TRBJ2-1
cdr3_nt: TGCAGCGTAGGAATCTCCTACAATGAGCAGTTCTTC
cdr3_aa: CSVGISYNEQFF

v_call: TRBV27
d_call: TRBD1
clone_size: -
j_call: TRBJ2-7
cdr3_nt: TGTGCCAGCAGTTTAACAGGGGGTAGGTCCTACGAGCAGTACTTC
cdr3_aa: CASSLTGGRSYEQYF

v_call: TRBV3-1
d_call: TRBD2
clone_size: few
j_call: TRBJ2-5
cdr3_nt: TGTGCCAGCAGCCAAGATTCCGGCGGGAGGGGGACCCAGTACTTC
cdr3_aa: CASSQDSGGRGTQYF

v_call: TRBV12-3/TRBV12-4
d_call: TRBD2
clone_size: few
j_call: TRBJ2-7
cdr3_nt: TGTGCCAGCAGGGTTGGACTAGCGGGAGTGAGGGACGAGCAGTACTTC
cdr3_aa: CASRVGLAGVRDEQYF

v_call: TRBV7-9
d_call: TRBD2
clone_size: few
j_call: TRBJ2-1
cdr3_nt: TGTGCCAGCAGCCGTCCCGGCGGGGGGCATGAGCAGTTCTTC
cdr3_aa: CASSRPGGGHEQFF

v_call: TRBV7-3
d_call: TRBD1
clone_size: few
j_call: TRBJ2-2
cdr3_nt: TGTGCCAGCAGCGCGGGGACAGGGGGTTCCACCGGGGAGCTGTTTTTT
cdr3_aa: CASSAGTGGSTGELFF

v_call: TRBV3-1
d_call: TRBD2
clone_size: few
j_call: TRBJ2-5
cdr3_nt: TGTGCCAGCAGCCACGGGGGGTATGGAGAGACCCAGTACTTC
cdr3_aa: CASSHGGYGETQYF

v_call: TRBV3-1
d_call: -
clone_size: -
j_call: TRBJ2-2
cdr3_nt: TGTGCCAGCAGCCAAGGACGGGCAGTCACCGGGGAGCTGTTTTTT
cdr3_aa: CASSQGRAVTGELFF

v_call: TRBV20-1
d_call: TRBD1
clone_size: -
j_call: TRBJ2-3
cdr3_nt: TGCAGTGGTAGAGACAGGGGTACAGATACGCAGTATTTT
cdr3_aa: CSGRDRGTDTQYF

v_call: TRBV5-1
d_call: -
clone_size: many
j_call: TRBJ1-1
cdr3_nt: TGCGCCAGCAGCTCTCTGGCAGGGTTGAACACTGAAGCTTTCTTT
cdr3_aa: CASSSLAGLNTEAFF

v_call: TRBV20-1
d_call: TRBD2
clone_size: few
j_call: TRBJ2-1
cdr3_nt: TGCAGTCCTCACCCTATAGGCGGGAGGCGAATTGAGCAGTTCTTC
cdr3_aa: CSPHPIGGRRIEQFF

v_call: TRBV28
d_call: TRBD1
clone_size: -
j_call: TRBJ1-5
cdr3_nt: TGTGCCAGCAGTTCGTTACAGGGGGCGCCTAGCAATCAGCCCCAGCATTTT
cdr3_aa: CASSSLQGAPSNQPQHF